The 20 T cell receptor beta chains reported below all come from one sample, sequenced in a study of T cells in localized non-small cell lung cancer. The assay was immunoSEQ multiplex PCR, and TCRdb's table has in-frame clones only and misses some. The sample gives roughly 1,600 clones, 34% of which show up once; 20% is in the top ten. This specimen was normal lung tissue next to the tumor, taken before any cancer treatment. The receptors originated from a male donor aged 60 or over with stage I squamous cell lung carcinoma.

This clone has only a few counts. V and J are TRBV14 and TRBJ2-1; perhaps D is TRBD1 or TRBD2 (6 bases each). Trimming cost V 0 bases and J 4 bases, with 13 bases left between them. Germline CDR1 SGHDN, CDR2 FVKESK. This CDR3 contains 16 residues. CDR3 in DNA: TGTGCCAGCAGCCAAGATTTGGGGGGCGCGTACAATGAGCAGTTCTTC. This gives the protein CASSQDLGGAYNEQFF.

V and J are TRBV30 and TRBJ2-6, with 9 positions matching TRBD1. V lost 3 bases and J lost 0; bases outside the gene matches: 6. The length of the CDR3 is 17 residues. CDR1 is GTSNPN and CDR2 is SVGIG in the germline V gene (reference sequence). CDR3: CAWRPGQGRSGANVLTF. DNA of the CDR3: TGTGCCTGGAGACCGGGACAGGGACGCTCTGGGGCCAACGTCCTGACTTTC.

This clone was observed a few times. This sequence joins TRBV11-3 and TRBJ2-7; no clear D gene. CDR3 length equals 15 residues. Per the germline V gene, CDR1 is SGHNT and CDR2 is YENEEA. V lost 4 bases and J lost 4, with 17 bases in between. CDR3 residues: CASSYPPDGSYEQYF. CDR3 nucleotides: TGTGCCAGCAGCTATCCCCCGGATGGTTCTTACGAGCAGTACTTC. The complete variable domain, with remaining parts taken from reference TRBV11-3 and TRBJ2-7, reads EAGVVQSPRYKIIEKKQPVAFWCNPISGHNTLYWYLQNLGQGPELLIRYENEEAVDDSQLPKDRFSAERLKGVDSTLKIQPAELGDSAVYLCASSYPPDGSYEQYFGPGTRLTVT.

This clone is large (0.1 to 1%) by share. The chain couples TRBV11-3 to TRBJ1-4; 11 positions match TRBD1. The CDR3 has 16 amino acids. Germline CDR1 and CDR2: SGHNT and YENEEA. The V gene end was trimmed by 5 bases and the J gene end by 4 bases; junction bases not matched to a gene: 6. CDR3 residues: CASSRGQGAGNEKLFF. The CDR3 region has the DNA TGTGCCAGCAGCCGCGGACAGGGGGCGGGTAATGAAAAACTGTTTTTT.

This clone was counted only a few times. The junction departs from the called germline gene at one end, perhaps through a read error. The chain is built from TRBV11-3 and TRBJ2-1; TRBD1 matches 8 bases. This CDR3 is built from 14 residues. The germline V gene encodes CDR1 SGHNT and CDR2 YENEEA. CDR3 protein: CVSSLPGQVNEQFF. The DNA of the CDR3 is TGTGTCAGCAGCTTGCCGGGACAGGTCAATGAGCAGTTCTTC.

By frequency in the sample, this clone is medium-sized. CDR3 region: CASSSDRLLYGYTF. The CDR3 nucleotides are TGTGCCAGCAGCTCGGACAGGTTGCTCTATGGCTACACCTTC. The chain combines TRBV11-3 with TRBJ1-2, with 7 bases that match TRBD1. Per germline, CDR1 SGHNT and CDR2 YENEEA. The CDR3 totals 14 residues. J lost 4 bases, V lost 4 bases, and 6 bases had no gene match. The entire variable domain, with the rest obtained from reference TRBV11-3 and TRBJ1-2, is as follows: EAGVVQSPRYKIIEKKQPVAFWCNPISGHNTLYWYLQNLGQGPELLIRYENEEAVDDSQLPKDRFSAERLKGVDSTLKIQPAELGDSAVYLCASSSDRLLYGYTFGSGTRLTVV.

DNA for the CDR3: TGTGCCAGCCAGCTAGGGACTACAGATACGCAGTATTTT. It encodes CASQLGTTDTQYF. This chain links TRBV18 with TRBJ2-3; tentative D call: TRBD2 (6 bases). Germline-derived CDR1 and CDR2 are KGHSH and LQKENI. The CDR3 has 13 residues. Trimming took off 8 bases at V and 3 bases at J, with 12 bases between the two ends.

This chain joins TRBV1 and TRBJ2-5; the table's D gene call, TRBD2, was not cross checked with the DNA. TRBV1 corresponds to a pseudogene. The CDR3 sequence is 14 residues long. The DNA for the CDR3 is TGCGCCAGCAGCCCCTGGGACTCCTTGGAGACCCAGTACTTC. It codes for CASSPWDSLETQYF.

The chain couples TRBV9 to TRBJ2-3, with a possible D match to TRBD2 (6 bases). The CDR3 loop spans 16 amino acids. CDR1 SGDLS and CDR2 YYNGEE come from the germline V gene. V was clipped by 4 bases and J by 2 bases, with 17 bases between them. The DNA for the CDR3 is TGTGCCAGCAGCCCGGGTAGCGGAATTTTCACAGATACGCAGTATTTT. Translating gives CASSPGSGIFTDTQYF. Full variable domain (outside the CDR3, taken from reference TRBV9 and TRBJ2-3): DSGVTQTPKHLITATGQRVTLRCSPRSGDLSVYWYQQSLDQGLQFLIQYYNGEERAKGNILERFSAQQFPDLHSELNLSSLELGDSALYFCASSPGSGIFTDTQYFGPGTRLTVL.

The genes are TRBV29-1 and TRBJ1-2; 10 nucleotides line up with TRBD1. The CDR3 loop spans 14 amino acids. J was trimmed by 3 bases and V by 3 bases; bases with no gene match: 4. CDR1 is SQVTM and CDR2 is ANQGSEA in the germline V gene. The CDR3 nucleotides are TGCAGCGTTGATGGGACAGGGGTCGACTATGGCTACACCTTC. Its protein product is CSVDGTGVDYGYTF.

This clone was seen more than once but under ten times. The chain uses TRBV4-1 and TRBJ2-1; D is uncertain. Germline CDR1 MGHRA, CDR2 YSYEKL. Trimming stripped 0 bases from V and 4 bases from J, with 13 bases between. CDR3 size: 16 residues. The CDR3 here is CASSQERRAGYNEQFF. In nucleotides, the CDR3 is TGCGCCAGCAGCCAAGAGCGACGGGCCGGTTACAATGAGCAGTTCTTC.

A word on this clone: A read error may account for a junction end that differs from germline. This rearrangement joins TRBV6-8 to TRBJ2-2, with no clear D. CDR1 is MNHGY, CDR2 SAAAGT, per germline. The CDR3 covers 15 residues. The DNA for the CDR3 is TGTGCCATCAGTGCCCTCGGTTGGGACACCGGGGAGCTGTTTTTT. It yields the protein CAISALGWDTGELFF.

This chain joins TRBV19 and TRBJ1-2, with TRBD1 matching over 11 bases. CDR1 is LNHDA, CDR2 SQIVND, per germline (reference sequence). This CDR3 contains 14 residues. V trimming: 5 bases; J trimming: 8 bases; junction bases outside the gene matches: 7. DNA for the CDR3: TGTGCCAGTAGTCTCGGGACAGGGGGGAAAGGCTACACCTTC. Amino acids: CASSLGTGGKGYTF.

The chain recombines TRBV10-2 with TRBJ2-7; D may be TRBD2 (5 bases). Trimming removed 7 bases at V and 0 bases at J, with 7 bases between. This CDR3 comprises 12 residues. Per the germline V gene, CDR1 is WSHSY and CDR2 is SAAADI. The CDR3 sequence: CASKDSSYEQYF. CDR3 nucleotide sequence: TGCGCCAGCAAGGACTCCTCCTACGAGCAGTACTTC.

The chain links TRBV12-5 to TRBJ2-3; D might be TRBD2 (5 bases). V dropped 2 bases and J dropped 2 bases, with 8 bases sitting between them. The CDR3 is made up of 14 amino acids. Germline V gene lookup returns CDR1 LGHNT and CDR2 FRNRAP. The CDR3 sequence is CASGLTGTTDTQYF. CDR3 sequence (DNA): TGTGCTAGTGGTTTGACGGGAACCACAGATACGCAGTATTTT.

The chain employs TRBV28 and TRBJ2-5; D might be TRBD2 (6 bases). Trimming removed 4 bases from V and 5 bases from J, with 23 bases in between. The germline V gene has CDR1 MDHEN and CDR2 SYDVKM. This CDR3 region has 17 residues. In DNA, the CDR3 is TGTGCCAGCAGTTCCGGAGGGCTCAGTGGCCCAGGGGAGACCCAGTACTTC. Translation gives CASSSGGLSGPGETQYF.

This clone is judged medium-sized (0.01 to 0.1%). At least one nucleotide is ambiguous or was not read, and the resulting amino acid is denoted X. The CDR3 is CASSDSGAXTRSGNYGYTF. DNA for the CDR3: TGTGCCAGCAGTGATTCGGGGGCAGRGACAAGGTCTGGGAACTATGGCTACACCTTC. This rearrangement joins TRBV6-8 to TRBJ1-2; possible D gene TRBD1, 6 bases. The V and J ends lost 5 bases and 2 bases respectively, with 27 bases between them. Germline CDR1 reads MNHGY; CDR2 reads SAAAGT. This CDR3 is 19 amino acids long.

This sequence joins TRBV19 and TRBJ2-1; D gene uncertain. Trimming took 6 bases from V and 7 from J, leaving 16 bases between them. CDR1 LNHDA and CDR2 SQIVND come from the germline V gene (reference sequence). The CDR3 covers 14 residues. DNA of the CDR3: TGTGCCAGTAGCCCGTCCCTTGGGTGGAATGAGCAGTTCTTC. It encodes CASSPSLGWNEQFF.

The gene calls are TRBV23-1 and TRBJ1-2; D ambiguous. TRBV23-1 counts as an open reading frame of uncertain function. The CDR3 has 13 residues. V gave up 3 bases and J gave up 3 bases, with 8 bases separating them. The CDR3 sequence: CASSQPKHYGYTF. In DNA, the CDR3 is TGCGCCAGCAGTCAGCCGAAGCACTATGGCTACACCTTC.

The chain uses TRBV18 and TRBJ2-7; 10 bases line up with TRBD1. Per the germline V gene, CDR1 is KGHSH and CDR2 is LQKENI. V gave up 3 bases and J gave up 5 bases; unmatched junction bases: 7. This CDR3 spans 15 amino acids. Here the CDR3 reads CASSPERDRGHEQYF. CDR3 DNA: TGTGCCAGCTCACCGGAACGGGACAGGGGCCACGAGCAGTACTTC.